The sequence of this T cell receptor (beta chain) was determined in a study of blood T cells in healthy people across ages. Study context: Through template switching, about one barcoded beta molecule was captured per two T cells, as measured in model experiments.

A second PCR, run for about 7 to 11 cycles, used a sample-barcoded 5' primer plus a J-beta primer mix. Each single sample gave us at least 2.5 million CDR3-containing paired-end reads. TCRdb itself ran the 5' RACE reads through MiXCR, one entry per CDR3 protein. This table has 1.5 million to 2 million distinct CDR3 sequences, roughly 43% appearing once. Donor samples were obtained from healthy Caucasian individuals from Russia, aged about 6 to 90. With each sample, at least 5 micrograms of total RNA were extracted. This sequence was found in a human donor in good health. Sample: blood.

The CDR3 DNA is TGTGCCAGCAGTGAAGTATCAGGGATCCACGAGCAGTACTTC. This sequence encodes CASSEVSGIHEQYF. The chain couples TRBV6-1 to TRBJ2-4; D possibly corresponds to TRBD1 (5 bases). The DNA end is more similar to TRBJ2-7, so the J call may be wrong. Looked up from germline, CDR1 is MNHNS and CDR2 is SASEGT. The CDR3 runs 14 residues.